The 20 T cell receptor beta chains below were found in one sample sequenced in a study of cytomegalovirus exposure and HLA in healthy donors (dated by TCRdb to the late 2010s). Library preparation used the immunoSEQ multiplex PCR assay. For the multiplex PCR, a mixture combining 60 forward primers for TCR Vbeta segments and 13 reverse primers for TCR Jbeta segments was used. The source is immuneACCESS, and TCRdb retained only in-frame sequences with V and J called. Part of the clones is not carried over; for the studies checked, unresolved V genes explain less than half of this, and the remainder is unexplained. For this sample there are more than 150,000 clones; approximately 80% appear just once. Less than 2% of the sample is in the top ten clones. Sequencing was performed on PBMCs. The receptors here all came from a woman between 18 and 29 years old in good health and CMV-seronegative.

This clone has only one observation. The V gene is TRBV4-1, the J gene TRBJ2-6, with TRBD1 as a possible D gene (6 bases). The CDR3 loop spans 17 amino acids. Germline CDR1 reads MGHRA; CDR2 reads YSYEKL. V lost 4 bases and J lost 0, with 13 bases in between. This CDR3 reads CASSRTTGHSGANVLTF. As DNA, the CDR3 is TGCGCCAGCAGCCGAACGACAGGACACTCTGGGGCCAACGTCCTGACTTTC.

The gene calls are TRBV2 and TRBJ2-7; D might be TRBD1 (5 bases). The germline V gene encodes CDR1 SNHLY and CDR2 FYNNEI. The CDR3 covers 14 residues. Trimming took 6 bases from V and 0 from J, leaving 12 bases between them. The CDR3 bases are TGTGCCAGCAGGTACGCAGGGTTCTCCTACGAGCAGTACTTC. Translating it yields CASRYAGFSYEQYF. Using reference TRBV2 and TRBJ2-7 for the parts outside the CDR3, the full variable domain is EPEVTQTPSHQVTQMGQEVILRCVPISNHLYFYWYRQILGQKVEFLVSFYNNEISEKSEIFDDQFSVERPDGSNFTLKIRSTKLEDSAMYFCASRYAGFSYEQYFGPGTRLTVT.

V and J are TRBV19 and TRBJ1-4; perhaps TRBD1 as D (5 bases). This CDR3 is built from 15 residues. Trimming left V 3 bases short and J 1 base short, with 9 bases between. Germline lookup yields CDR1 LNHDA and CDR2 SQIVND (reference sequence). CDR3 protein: CASSIGAGTNEKLFF. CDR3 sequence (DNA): TGTGCCAGTAGTATTGGGGCAGGAACTAATGAAAAACTGTTTTTT.

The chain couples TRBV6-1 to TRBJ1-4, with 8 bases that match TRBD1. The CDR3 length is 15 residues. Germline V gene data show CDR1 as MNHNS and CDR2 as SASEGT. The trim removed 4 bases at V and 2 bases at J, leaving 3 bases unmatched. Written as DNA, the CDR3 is TGTGCCAGCAGTGTTAGACAGGGGACTAATGAAAAACTGTTTTTT. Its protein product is CASSVRQGTNEKLFF.

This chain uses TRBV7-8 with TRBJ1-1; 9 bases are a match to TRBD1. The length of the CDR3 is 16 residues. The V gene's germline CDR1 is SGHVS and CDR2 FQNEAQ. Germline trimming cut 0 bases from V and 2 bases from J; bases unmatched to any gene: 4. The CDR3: CASSLAGQGLNTEAFF. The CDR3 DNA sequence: TGTGCCAGCAGCTTAGCGGGACAGGGACTAAACACTGAAGCTTTCTTT.

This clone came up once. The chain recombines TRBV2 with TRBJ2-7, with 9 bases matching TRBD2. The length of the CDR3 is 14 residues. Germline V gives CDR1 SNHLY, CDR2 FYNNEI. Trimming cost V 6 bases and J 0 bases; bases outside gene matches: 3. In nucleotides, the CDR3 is TGTGCCAGCAGCCCACTAGCGGGCTCCTACGAGCAGTACTTC. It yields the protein CASSPLAGSYEQYF.

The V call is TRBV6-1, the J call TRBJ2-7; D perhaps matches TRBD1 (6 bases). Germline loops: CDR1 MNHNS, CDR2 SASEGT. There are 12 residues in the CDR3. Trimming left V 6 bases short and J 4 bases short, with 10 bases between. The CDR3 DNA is TGTGCCAGCAGACTAGGGGGATACGAGCAGTACTTC. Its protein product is CASRLGGYEQYF.

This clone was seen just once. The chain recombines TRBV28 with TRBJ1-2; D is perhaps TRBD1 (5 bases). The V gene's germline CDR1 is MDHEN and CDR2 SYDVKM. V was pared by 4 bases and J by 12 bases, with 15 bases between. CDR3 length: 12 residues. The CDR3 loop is CASSSRVVGDTF. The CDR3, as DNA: TGTGCCAGCAGTTCCAGGGTGGTTGGTGACACCTTC.

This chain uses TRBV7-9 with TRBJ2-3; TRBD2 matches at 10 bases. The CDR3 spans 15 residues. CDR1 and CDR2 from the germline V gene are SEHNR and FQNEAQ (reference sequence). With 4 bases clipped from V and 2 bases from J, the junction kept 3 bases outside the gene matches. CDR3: CASSSLAGHTDTQYF. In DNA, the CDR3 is TGTGCCAGCAGCTCACTAGCGGGGCACACAGATACGCAGTATTTT. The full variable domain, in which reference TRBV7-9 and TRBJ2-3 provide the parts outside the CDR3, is DTGVSQNPRHKITKRGQNVTFRCDPISEHNRLYWYRQTLGQGPEFLTYFQNEAQLEKSRLLSDRFSAERPKGSFSTLEIQRTEQGDSAMYLCASSSLAGHTDTQYFGPGTRLTVL.

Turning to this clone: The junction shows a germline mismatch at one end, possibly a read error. CDR3 in amino acids: CASSQRVELAGGRRENSQYF. The DNA of the CDR3 is TGCGCCAGCAGCCAACGAGTTGAGCTAGCGGGGGGTCGGCGAGAAAACAGTCAGTACTTC. The chain employs TRBV4-1 and TRBJ2-4, with 11 nucleotides matching TRBD2. The CDR3 totals 20 residues. The germline V gene has CDR1 MGHRA and CDR2 YSYEKL.

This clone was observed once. The CDR3 DNA sequence: TGTGCCAGCAGTGAGGCGGCTAACTATGGCTACACCTTC. Its translation: CASSEAANYGYTF. This sequence joins TRBV25-1 and TRBJ1-2; D not certain. The CDR3 covers 13 residues. In germline, CDR1 is MGHDK, CDR2 SYGVNS. Trimming removed 3 bases at V and 0 bases at J, with 5 bases between.

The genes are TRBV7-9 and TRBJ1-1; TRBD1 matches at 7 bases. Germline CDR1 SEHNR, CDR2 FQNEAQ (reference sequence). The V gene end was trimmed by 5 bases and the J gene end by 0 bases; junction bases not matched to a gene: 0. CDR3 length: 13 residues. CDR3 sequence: CASSTGVNTEAFF. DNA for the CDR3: TGTGCCAGCAGCACAGGGGTGAACACTGAAGCTTTCTTT.

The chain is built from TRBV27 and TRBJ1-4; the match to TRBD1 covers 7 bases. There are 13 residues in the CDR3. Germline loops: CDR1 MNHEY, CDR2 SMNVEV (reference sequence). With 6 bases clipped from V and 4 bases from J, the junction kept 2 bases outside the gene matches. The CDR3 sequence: CASRGQINEKLFF. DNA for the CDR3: TGTGCCAGCAGGGGACAGATTAATGAAAAACTGTTTTTT. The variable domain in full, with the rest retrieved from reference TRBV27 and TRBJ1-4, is EAQVTQNPRYLITVTGKKLTVTCSQNMNHEYMSWYRQDPGLGLRQIYYSMNVEVTDKGDVPEGYKVSRKEKRNFPLILESPSPNQTSLYFCASRGQINEKLFFGSGTQLSVL.

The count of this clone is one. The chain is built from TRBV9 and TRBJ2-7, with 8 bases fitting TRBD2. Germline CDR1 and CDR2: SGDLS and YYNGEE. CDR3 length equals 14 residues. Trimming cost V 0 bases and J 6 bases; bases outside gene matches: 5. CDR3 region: CASSVGERGSEQYF. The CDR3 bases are TGTGCCAGCAGCGTAGGGGAGCGGGGGAGCGAGCAGTACTTC.

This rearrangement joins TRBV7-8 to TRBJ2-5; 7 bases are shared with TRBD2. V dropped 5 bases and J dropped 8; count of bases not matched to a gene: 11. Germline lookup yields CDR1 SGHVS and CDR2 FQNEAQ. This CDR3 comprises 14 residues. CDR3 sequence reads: CASSPGLGVETQYF. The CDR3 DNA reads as TGTGCCAGCAGCCCCGGACTAGGGGTGGAAACCCAGTACTTC.

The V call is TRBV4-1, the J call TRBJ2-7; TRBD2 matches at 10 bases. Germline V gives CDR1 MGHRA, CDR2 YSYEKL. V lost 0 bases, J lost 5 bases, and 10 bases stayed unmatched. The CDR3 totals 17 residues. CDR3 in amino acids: CASSQDLPSGGRDEQYF. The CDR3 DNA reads TGCGCCAGCAGCCAAGATCTTCCTAGCGGGGGAAGGGACGAGCAGTACTTC.

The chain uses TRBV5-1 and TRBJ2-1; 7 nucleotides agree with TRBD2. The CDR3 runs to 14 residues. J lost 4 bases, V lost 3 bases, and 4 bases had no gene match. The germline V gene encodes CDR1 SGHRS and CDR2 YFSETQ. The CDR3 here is CASSSGGPYNEQFF. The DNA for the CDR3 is TGCGCCAGCAGCTCGGGGGGACCATACAATGAGCAGTTCTTC.

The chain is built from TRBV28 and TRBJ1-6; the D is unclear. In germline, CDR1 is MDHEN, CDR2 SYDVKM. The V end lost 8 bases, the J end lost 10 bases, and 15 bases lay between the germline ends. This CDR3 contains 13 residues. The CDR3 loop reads CASRPAPRSPLHF. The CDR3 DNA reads TGTGCCAGCCGTCCCGCTCCGCGGTCACCCCTCCACTTT.

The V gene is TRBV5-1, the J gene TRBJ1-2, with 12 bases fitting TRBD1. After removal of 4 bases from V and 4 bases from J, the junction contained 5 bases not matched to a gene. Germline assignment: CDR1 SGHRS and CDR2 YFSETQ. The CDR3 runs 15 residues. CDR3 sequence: CASSLGTGGGYGYTF. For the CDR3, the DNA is TGCGCCAGCAGCCTCGGGACAGGGGGCGGCTATGGCTACACCTTC.

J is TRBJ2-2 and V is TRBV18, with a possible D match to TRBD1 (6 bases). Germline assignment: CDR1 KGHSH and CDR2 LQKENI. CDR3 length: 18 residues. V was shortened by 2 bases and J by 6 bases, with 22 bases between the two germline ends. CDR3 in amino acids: CASSPNLPTRGGSGELFF. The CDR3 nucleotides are TGTGCCAGCTCACCAAACCTCCCCACCAGGGGTGGCTCCGGGGAGCTGTTTTTT.